This T cell receptor beta chain was documented in a study of shared clonotypes between healthy human individuals. As for the study in general: Researchers drew samples from a couple of women and three men aged 18 to 49.

Sequenced by immunoSEQ multiplex PCR; TCRdb stores in-frame clones only, minus some. The sample consists of approximately 2,300,000 clones, 85% to 95% of them appearing once. Trimming removed 5 bases from V and 1 base from J, with 12 bases in between. This CDR3 is built from 15 residues. Germline CDR1 and CDR2: MGHRA and YSYEKL. Donors, healthy HIV-negative adults, lacked recent acute infections or vaccinations. The receptor was isolated from a man aged 18 to 35 in good health. Some clones in this sample may be carry-over from other donors' samples. Sequencing input: naive CD4+ T cells from PBMCs. This sample's subset: CD45RA+ positively selected. This chain connects TRBV4-1 to TRBJ2-1; D unresolved. CDR3 DNA sequence: TGCGCCAGCAGCTCCCTCTGGGGATCCTACAATGAGCAGTTCTTC. It yields the protein CASSSLWGSYNEQFF.